This T cell receptor (beta chain) is from a study of CD8+ T cells in alopecia areata. Study in general: Tofacitinib administration to treated patients was oral, at 5 to 10 mg twice daily. Patients took tofacitinib for 6 to 18 months, followed by 6 drug-free months. Study-wide results and limits: Relative to normal scalp, lesional scalp, especially alopecia totalis/universalis, showed higher clonality.

Per the germline V gene, CDR1 is SGHRS and CDR2 is YFSETQ. V lost 0 bases and J lost 7, with 16 bases in between. The CDR3 has 15 amino acids. RNA extraction and reverse transcription yielded cDNA as sequencing template. Method: immunoSEQ multiplex PCR; TCRdb's copy keeps in-frame clones and lacks some. The sample lists around 14,000 clones, 50% to 70% occurring once. Comments on this clone: Its antigen is not identified.

Both peripheral blood and punch biopsies of lesional scalp skin were obtained from patients who had alopecia areata. This chain connects TRBV5-1 to TRBJ1-2; D perhaps matches TRBD1 (5 bases). This clonotype originated in a human donor with alopecia areata. Sample: skin, taken at week 0. CDR3 nucleotide sequence: TGCGCCAGCAGCTTGGGGGGCCGGGGGATGCGTGGCTACACCTTC. It codes for CASSLGGRGMRGYTF.